This TCR beta chain originates from a study of blood T cell repertoires in COVID-19. Study-level information: T cells, B-cell-depleted T cells, or PBMCs supplied cDNA or gDNA.

Using immunoSEQ multiplex PCR, the repertoire was profiled, and TCRdb retains in-frame clones only, with some absent. The sample gives roughly 220,000 clones, 80% of which show up once; less than 7% is in the top ten. This clone was observed a single time. The length of the CDR3 is 15 residues. V gave up 3 bases and J gave up 3 bases, with 15 bases separating them. CDR1 SGHAT and CDR2 FQNNGV come from the germline V gene. The chain recombines TRBV11-2 with TRBJ2-7; D possibly corresponds to TRBD2 (5 bases). This receptor was identified in a woman aged 70-85 years with acute or convalescent COVID-19. The source material was peripheral blood. The CDR3 loop reads CASSFGLRGFYEQYF. The CDR3 bases are TGTGCCAGCAGCTTTGGGTTACGGGGATTCTACGAGCAGTACTTC. Together with reference TRBV11-2 and TRBJ2-7, the CDR3 gives the full variable domain: EAGVAQSPRYKIIEKRQSVAFWCNPISGHATLYWYQQILGQGPKLLIQFQNNGVVDDSQLPKDRFSAERLKGVDSTLKIQPAKLEDSAVYLCASSFGLRGFYEQYFGPGTRLTVT.